Below are 29 T cell receptor beta chains sequenced from a single sample in a study of blood T cell repertoires in COVID-19. The protocol was immunoSEQ multiplex PCR, while the TCRdb copy is restricted to in-frame clones and leaves out a portion. The table has roughly 200,000 clones, about 87% seen once; the top ten hold under 13%. Sequenced input: PBMCs or T cells enriched from blood (not recorded which). The source of these receptors is a man younger than 35 with acute COVID-19.

This clone was seen only once. The J gene is TRBJ2-7, the V gene TRBV11-1; possibly TRBD1 for D (5 bases). CDR3 size: 14 residues. From germline, CDR1 is SGHAT and CDR2 FQDESV (reference sequence). V was clipped by 1 base and J by 3 bases, with 10 bases between them. Written as DNA, the CDR3 is TGTGCCAGCAGCTTAGGGGCAGGGAACTACGAGCAGTACTTC. Translated: CASSLGAGNYEQYF. Variable domain in full (rest from reference TRBV11-1 and TRBJ2-7): EAEVAQSPRYKITEKSQAVAFWCDPISGHATLYWYRQILGQGPELLVQFQDESVVDDSQLPKDRFSAERLKGVDSTLKIQPAELGDSAMYLCASSLGAGNYEQYFGPGTRLTVT.

J is TRBJ1-1 and V is TRBV9; TRBD1 matches at 8 bases. Trimming at V came to 4 bases and at J to 2 bases, leaving 7 bases not matched to a gene. Per the germline V gene, CDR1 is SGDLS and CDR2 is YYNGEE. The CDR3 totals 15 residues. CDR3 loop: CASSTQGQGNTEAFF. The DNA of the CDR3 is TGTGCCAGCAGCACCCAAGGACAGGGTAACACTGAAGCTTTCTTT.

This chain links TRBV19 with TRBJ2-7; 7 bases match TRBD2. V shed 3 bases, J shed 1 base, and the junction held 3 bases outside the gene matches. From germline, CDR1 is LNHDA and CDR2 SQIVND (reference sequence). This CDR3 region has 14 residues. The CDR3 DNA reads as TGTGCCAGTAGTATGAGCGGGGCTTCCTACGAGCAGTACTTC. Translation: CASSMSGASYEQYF.

The rearrangement links TRBV11-2 to TRBJ2-5; D not certain. The V gene's germline CDR1 is SGHAT and CDR2 FQNNGV. This CDR3 spans 13 amino acids. V was trimmed by 3 bases and J by 0 bases, leaving 5 bases between them. CDR3 bases: TGTGCCAGCAGCTTGAGGTACCAAGAGACCCAGTACTTC. Residues: CASSLRYQETQYF.

V and J are TRBV3-1 (or the pseudogene TRBV3-2) and TRBJ1-4, with D possibly TRBD1 on 5 matching bases. The germline V gene has CDR1 LGHDT and CDR2 YNNKEL (reference sequence). Trimming cost V 2 bases and J 3 bases, with 10 bases left between them. This CDR3 is 15 amino acids long. In DNA, the CDR3 is TGTGCCAGCAGCCAACAGGGCCAGGCTAATGAAAAACTGTTTTTT. This translates into CASSQQGQANEKLFF.

This chain connects TRBV27 to TRBJ2-7; a weak D match, TRBD2 (5 bases). Germline V lookup: CDR1 MNHEY, CDR2 SMNVEV (reference sequence). The V and J ends lost 7 bases and 7 bases respectively, with 14 bases between them. CDR3 size: 12 residues. CDR3: CASTSGSGEQYF. In DNA form, the CDR3 reads TGTGCCAGCACTTCAGGTTCGGGAGAGCAGTACTTC.

The rearrangement joins TRBV29-1 to TRBJ2-3, with D maybe TRBD1 (6 bases). CDR1 is SQVTM and CDR2 is ANQGSEA in the germline V gene. This CDR3 comprises 16 residues. Trimming removed 4 bases from V and 0 bases from J, with 17 bases in between. The CDR3 is CSVGGPGLGSTDTQYF. The CDR3 DNA is TGCAGCGTTGGGGGGCCGGGGTTAGGTAGCACAGATACGCAGTATTTT.

This CDR3 reads CASSFGQGKIEQYF. The CDR3 coding sequence is TGTGCCAGCAGTTTCGGACAGGGGAAAATCGAGCAGTACTTC. The chain is built from TRBV27 and TRBJ2-7; 9 nucleotides match TRBD1. The CDR3 has 14 amino acids. The germline V gene has CDR1 MNHEY and CDR2 SMNVEV (reference sequence). J gave up 6 bases and V 3 bases, and 6 bases lay outside the gene matches.

Here the CDR3 reads CASSSDLDLSGYTF. For the CDR3, the DNA is TGTGCCAGCAGTTCCGACCTCGACTTGTCTGGCTACACCTTC. J is TRBJ1-2 and V is TRBV28; D gene unclear. V lost 4 bases, J lost 7 bases, and 16 bases lay in between. The CDR3 loop spans 14 amino acids. CDR1 MDHEN and CDR2 SYDVKM come from the germline V gene.

The chain combines TRBV28 with TRBJ2-2; D unclear. Trimming stripped 7 bases from V and 6 bases from J, with 12 bases between. The CDR3 length is 13 residues. CDR1 MDHEN and CDR2 SYDVKM come from the germline V gene. The CDR3 sequence is CASTVRDSGELFF. The CDR3 DNA reads as TGTGCCAGCACCGTACGCGACTCCGGGGAGCTGTTTTTT.

The chain employs TRBV27 and TRBJ1-1; D is undetermined. The CDR3 has 14 amino acids. The germline V and J ends were trimmed by 6 bases and 3 bases, with 14 bases remaining between them. The germline gives CDR1 MNHEY, CDR2 SMNVEV (reference sequence). This CDR3 is CASSYNGRDTEAFF. The CDR3 coding sequence is TGTGCCAGCAGCTACAACGGTCGGGACACTGAAGCTTTCTTT.

The chain employs TRBV28 and TRBJ1-2; a weak D match, TRBD1 (6 bases). Trimming pared 6 bases from V and 13 bases from J, leaving 24 bases between. The CDR3 consists of 14 residues. Germline-derived CDR1 and CDR2 are MDHEN and SYDVKM. The CDR3 DNA is TGTGCCAGCAGAACCGGTTCTCCGGGACAAGTGTTCACCTTC. This translates into CASRTGSPGQVFTF.

This clone was found once. This chain connects TRBV4-1 to TRBJ1-1; 12 bases match TRBD1. Looked up from germline, CDR1 is MGHRA and CDR2 is YSYEKL. The length of the CDR3 is 16 residues. The trim removed 3 bases at V and 4 bases at J, leaving 6 bases unmatched. This CDR3 reads CASSHRDRGRLTEAFF. Here the CDR3 DNA reads TGCGCCAGCAGCCACCGGGACAGGGGGCGCCTCACTGAAGCTTTCTTT.

This chain connects TRBV19 to TRBJ2-1, with D perhaps matching TRBD1 (6 bases). V lost 0 bases and J 4 bases, leaving 10 bases between the germline ends. The CDR3 consists of 15 residues. Germline V lookup: CDR1 LNHDA, CDR2 SQIVND (reference sequence). The CDR3 DNA follows: TGTGCCAGTAGTATAGACGCAACAGGGTACAATGAGCAGTTCTTC. Translating gives CASSIDATGYNEQFF.

This chain links TRBV2 with TRBJ2-5, with D uncertain. Between the trimmed V and J ends, which lost 8 bases and 3 bases, there was a span of 4 bases. Germline V CDR1 and CDR2: SNHLY, FYNNEI. CDR3 length: 10 amino acids. The CDR3 DNA reads TGTGCCAGCGCAGAAGAGACCCAGTACTTC. Its translation is CASAEETQYF.

This clone was seen only a few times. V usage is TRBV25-1 and J usage is TRBJ2-3, with TRBD2 identical over 7 bases. Germline CDR1 reads MGHDK; CDR2 reads SYGVNS. J lost 0 bases, V lost 4 bases, and 4 bases had no gene match. The CDR3 is made up of 15 amino acids. The CDR3 region is CASSASGESTDTQYF. CDR3 bases: TGTGCCAGCAGTGCTAGCGGAGAGAGCACAGATACGCAGTATTTT.

In its sample, this clone was seen a few times. The gene calls are TRBV28 and TRBJ1-5; 9 bases map to TRBD1. After removal of 6 bases from V and 6 bases from J, the junction contained 12 bases not matched to a gene. This CDR3 has 16 amino acids. The V gene's germline CDR1 is MDHEN and CDR2 SYDVKM. For the CDR3, the DNA is TGTGCCAGCAGGAAGTCCCGGGACAGGGTAGCTCAGCCCCAGCATTTT. Translation: CASRKSRDRVAQPQHF.

The genes are TRBV20-1 and TRBJ2-7; weak D call: TRBD2 (6 bases). CDR3 size: 11 residues. From germline, CDR1 is DFQATT and CDR2 SNEGSKA (reference sequence). The V end lost 6 bases, the J end lost 6 bases, and 12 bases lay between the germline ends. Here the CDR3 DNA reads TGCAGTGCCATTCGCGGGGCCGAGCAGTACTTC. Translation gives CSAIRGAEQYF.

The V call is TRBV6-2 or TRBV6-3, the J call TRBJ2-3, with 12 positions matching TRBD2. Germline CDR1 is MNHEY and CDR2 is SVGEGT. The CDR3 consists of 16 residues. Losses at the gene ends were 0 bases for V and 5 bases for J; bases not matched to a gene: 3. For the CDR3, the DNA is TGTGCCAGCAGTTACTCACTAGCGGGAGGTAAAGATACGCAGTATTTT. Residues: CASSYSLAGGKDTQYF.

The chain employs TRBV7-9 and TRBJ1-4; D is unresolved. Looked up from germline, CDR1 is SEHNR and CDR2 is FQNEAQ (reference sequence). Trimming took off 5 bases at V and 0 bases at J, with 13 bases between the two ends. There are 16 residues in the CDR3. The CDR3 DNA is TGTGCCAGCAGCCACCATCGACTTTCAACTAATGAAAAACTGTTTTTT. Its protein product is CASSHHRLSTNEKLFF.

The chain joins TRBV28 to TRBJ2-5; no reliable D call. The germline V gene encodes CDR1 MDHEN and CDR2 SYDVKM. The CDR3 sequence is 14 residues long. Trimming took 3 bases from V and 1 from J, leaving 9 bases between them. The CDR3 DNA follows: TGTGCCAGCAGTTTTGTCAGTACCCAAGAGACCCAGTACTTC. Protein product: CASSFVSTQETQYF.

CDR3 nucleotides: TGCGCCAGCGCCACCGGGGATGTTGATGGCACAGATACGCAGTATTTT. Translated: CASATGDVDGTDTQYF. The gene calls are TRBV5-1 and TRBJ2-3; D possibly corresponds to TRBD2 (5 bases). Looked up from germline, CDR1 is SGHRS and CDR2 is YFSETQ. V was cut by 7 bases and J by 1 base, with 19 bases left in between. The CDR3 totals 16 residues.

V gene TRBV4-2 combines with J gene TRBJ1-2; TRBD1 matches at 12 bases. Germline V gene sequence: CDR1 LGHNA, CDR2 YNFKEQ. With 0 bases clipped from V and 0 bases from J, the junction kept 5 bases outside the gene matches. The CDR3 extends over 18 amino acids. The CDR3 region is CASSQDGTGGNSNYGYTF. In DNA form, the CDR3 reads TGTGCCAGCAGCCAAGATGGGACAGGGGGCAATTCTAACTATGGCTACACCTTC.

The chain has TRBV9 and TRBJ1-2; 9 bases agree with TRBD1. The germline CDR1 and CDR2 sequences are SGDLS and YYNGEE. Trimming took 1 base from V and 8 from J; bases not matched to a gene: 9. The CDR3 contains 15 residues. The CDR3 region has the DNA TGTGCCAGCAGCGTACAACCGGGACAGGGCTTCGGCTACACCTTC. This gives the protein CASSVQPGQGFGYTF.

The V call is TRBV18, the J call TRBJ2-1, with TRBD2 as a possible D gene (6 bases). CDR1 and CDR2 from the germline V gene are KGHSH and LQKENI. The V end lost 3 bases, the J end lost 6 bases, and 15 bases lay between the germline ends. This CDR3 is 15 amino acids long. The CDR3 is CASSPYSRRGNEQFF. CDR3 nucleotides: TGTGCCAGCTCACCCTACAGCCGGAGGGGCAATGAGCAGTTCTTC.

The CDR3 is CASSNRQYSSYNEQFF. As DNA, the CDR3 is TGTGCCAGCAGTAACCGACAGTATTCCTCCTACAATGAGCAGTTCTTC. The chain joins TRBV27 to TRBJ2-1, with D maybe TRBD1 (5 bases). V was trimmed by 5 bases and J by 0 bases, leaving 14 bases between them. Germline-derived CDR1 and CDR2 are MNHEY and SMNVEV (reference sequence). CDR3 size: 16 residues.

The chain uses TRBV7-9 and TRBJ2-7, with a weak D call TRBD2 (6 bases). V lost 5 bases and J lost 6, with 23 bases in between. Germline V gene data show CDR1 as SEHNR and CDR2 as FQNEAQ (reference sequence). The CDR3 runs 16 residues. CDR3 protein: CASSPSRFGGRTEQYF. The DNA for the CDR3 is TGTGCCAGCAGCCCGTCCCGATTTGGGGGGAGGACCGAGCAGTACTTC.

The chain combines TRBV6-5 with TRBJ2-7; perhaps TRBD1 as D (5 bases). The length of the CDR3 is 14 residues. CDR1 is MNHEY, CDR2 SVGAGI, per germline. The V end was cut by 0 bases, the J end by 6 bases, with 12 bases between. This CDR3 reads CASSYSSGSGEQYF. The CDR3 DNA reads as TGTGCCAGCAGTTACTCTTCAGGGTCGGGCGAGCAGTACTTC.

The J gene is TRBJ2-6, the V gene TRBV7-6, with D perhaps matching TRBD2 (5 bases). The length of the CDR3 is 16 residues. Germline CDR1 and CDR2: SGHVS and FNYEAQ. The V end lost 5 bases, the J end lost 2 bases, and 13 bases lay between the germline ends. CDR3 DNA sequence: TGTGCCAGCAGCCCCCAAGTCGGGGCTGGGGCCAACGTCCTGACTTTC. Translating gives CASSPQVGAGANVLTF.